This T cell receptor (beta chain) appears in the sequencing data of a study of control samples from healthy donors and cancer patients. Profiled with immunoSEQ multiplex PCR; TCRdb holds only in-frame clones, not every one. Of 120,000 or so clones in the sample, approximately 87% were seen once. Per germline, CDR1 SGHRS and CDR2 YFSETQ. V dropped 0 bases and J dropped 1 base, with 17 bases sitting between them. This CDR3 contains 17 residues. The sequence was collected from a man in his 60s in good health. The genes are TRBV5-1 and TRBJ2-7; possibly TRBD1 or TRBD2 for D (5 bases each). Sequencing input: blood. CDR3 nucleotides: TGCGCCAGCAGCTTGGGACTTGGGGCCGGGGTTTCCTACGAGCAGTACTTC. Its protein is CASSLGLGAGVSYEQYF.